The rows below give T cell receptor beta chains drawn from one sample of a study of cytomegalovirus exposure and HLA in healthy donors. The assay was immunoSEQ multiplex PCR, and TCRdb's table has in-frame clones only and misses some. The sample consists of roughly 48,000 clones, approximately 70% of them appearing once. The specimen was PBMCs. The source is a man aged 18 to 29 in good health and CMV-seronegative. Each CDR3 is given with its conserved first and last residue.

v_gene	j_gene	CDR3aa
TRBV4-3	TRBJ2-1	CASSQEAGGPWNEQFF
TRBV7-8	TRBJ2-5	CASSTWSQEETQYF
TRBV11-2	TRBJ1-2	CASSPNQGLKDGYTF
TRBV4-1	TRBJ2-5	CASSHPTGGGQETQYF
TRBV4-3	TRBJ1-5	CASSQYRYQPQHF
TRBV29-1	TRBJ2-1	CSVDPITVNNEQFF
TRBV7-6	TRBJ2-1	CASSRTSGSPDEQFF
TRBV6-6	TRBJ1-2	CASRVGQGNGYTF
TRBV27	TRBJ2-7	CASSPRPSGRNEQYF
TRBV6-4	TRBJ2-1	CASSPAGKASNEQFF
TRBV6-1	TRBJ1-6	CASSVAQGVGSPLHF
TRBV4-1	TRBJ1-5	CASSQVTGGGNQPQHF
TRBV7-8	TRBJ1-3	CASTLRGSGNTIYF
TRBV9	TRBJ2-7	CASSVGSSSYEQYF
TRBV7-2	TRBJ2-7	CASSLSGGSYEQYF
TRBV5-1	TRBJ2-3	CASSGGQGITDTQYF
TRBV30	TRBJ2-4	CAWSVTGVGYIQYF
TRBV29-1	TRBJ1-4	CSVRLPGQGGALREKLFF
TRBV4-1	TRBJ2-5	CASSWRTGAETQYF
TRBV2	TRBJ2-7	CASSGGTSGTSGSYEQYF
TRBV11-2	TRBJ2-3	CASSYRAAGGTDTQYF
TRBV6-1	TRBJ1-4	CASSEQGINEKLFF
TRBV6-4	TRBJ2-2	CASSDVGQGITGELFF
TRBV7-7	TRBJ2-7	CASSRDFSYEQYF
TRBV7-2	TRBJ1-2	CASSLGRTAGGTTGYGYTF
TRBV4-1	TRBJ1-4	CASSQDGGGDEKLFF
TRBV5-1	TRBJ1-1	CASSSVTEAFF
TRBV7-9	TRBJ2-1	CASSLGRGVYNEQFF